These 23 T cell receptor beta chains share one sample of origin, sequenced in a study of T-cell memory formation after mild COVID-19. One entry per CDR3 protein, called by TCRdb with MiXCR from the 5' RACE reads. The table includes about 200,000 distinct CDR3 sequences, under 20% detected once. Source material: PBMCs or a T cell subset sorted from them (not recorded which). The receptors here all came from an adult woman who had mild COVID-19 (a few samples of this study predate the infection). Cell type and time point are not known.

The chain recombines TRBV7-3 with TRBJ1-1, with D unresolved. Germline V gene data show CDR1 as SGHTA and CDR2 as FQGTGA. The CDR3 is 13 amino acids. Trimming shortened V by 4 bases and J by 1 base, and 7 bases separated the two germline ends. CDR3 in DNA: TGTGCCAGCAGCTCCGGGCCGAACACTGAAGCTTTCTTT. This translates into CASSSGPNTEAFF. Looking up the rest from reference TRBV7-3 and TRBJ1-1 gives the full variable domain: GAGVSQTPSNKVTEKGKYVELRCDPISGHTALYWYRQSLGQGPEFLIYFQGTGAADDSGLPNDRFFAVRPEGSVSTLKIQRTERGDSAVYLCASSSGPNTEAFFGQGTRLTVV.

There are many counts of this clonotype. CDR3 sequence reads: CASSSDRGYEQYF. For the CDR3, the DNA is TGCGCCAGCAGCTCCGACAGGGGTTACGAGCAGTACTTC. The V gene is TRBV5-1, the J gene TRBJ2-7, with 8 bases matching TRBD1. J was trimmed by 4 bases and V by 3 bases; bases with no gene match: 3. Looked up from germline, CDR1 is SGHRS and CDR2 is YFSETQ. CDR3 length: 13 amino acids.

This clonotype was detected a few times. Germline is not matched at one junction end, which may reflect a read error. V gene TRBV13 combines with J gene TRBJ2-1; D possibly matches TRBD1 or TRBD2 (5 bases each). Germline V gene sequence: CDR1 PRHDT, CDR2 FYEKMQ (reference sequence). This CDR3 contains 17 residues. CDR3: CASSLGQKGRRINEQFF. Written as DNA, the CDR3 is TGTGCCAGCAGCCTAGGACAAAAGGGACGGCGGATAAATGAGCAGTTCTTC. The full variable domain, in which reference TRBV13 and TRBJ2-1 provide the parts outside the CDR3, is AAGVIQSPRHLIKEKRETATLKCYPIPRHDTVYWYQQGPGQDPQFLISFYEKMQSDKGSIPDRFSAQQFSDYHSELNMSSLELGDSALYFCASSLGQKGRRINEQFFGPGTRLTVL.

The genes are TRBV19 and TRBJ1-1; D remains ambiguous. Trimming stripped 7 bases from V and 2 bases from J, with 14 bases between. Germline assignment: CDR1 LNHDA and CDR2 SQIVND (reference sequence). The CDR3 has 14 amino acids. CDR3 coding DNA: TGTGCCAGTAAAACAGATGACCGTAACACTGAAGCTTTCTTT. Translation: CASKTDDRNTEAFF.

This clonotype was observed a handful of times. The chain uses TRBV5-1 and TRBJ2-1, with D maybe TRBD2 (6 bases). V dropped 0 bases and J dropped 6 bases, with 10 bases sitting between them. CDR1 SGHRS and CDR2 YFSETQ come from the germline V gene. The CDR3 has 14 amino acids. CDR3 sequence (DNA): TGCGCCAGCAGCTTGGGGGACTTCGGCAATGAGCAGTTCTTC. Translating it yields CASSLGDFGNEQFF.

This chain connects TRBV5-1 to TRBJ1-2, with D unclear. V lost 5 bases to trimming and J lost 8 bases, with 22 bases between them. This CDR3 is built from 15 residues. CDR1 is SGHRS and CDR2 is YFSETQ in the germline V gene. DNA of the CDR3: TGCGCCAGCAGTTGGCCTGAGGGCGCCCCTGAGGGCTACACCTTC. It is translated as CASSWPEGAPEGYTF.

CDR3 in amino acids: CASSQGPAGTYEQYF. DNA of the CDR3: TGTGCCAGCAGCCAAGGACCCGCGGGCACCTACGAGCAGTACTTC. This chain links TRBV3-1 with TRBJ2-7, with D perhaps TRBD2 (5 bases). Germline values: CDR1 LGHDT, CDR2 YNNKEL (reference sequence). Trimming removed 1 base at V and 2 bases at J, with 12 bases between. The CDR3 runs to 15 residues.

This chain uses TRBV10-3 with TRBJ2-1; 7 bases agree with TRBD1. In germline, CDR1 is ENHRY, CDR2 SYGVKD. V dropped 0 bases and J dropped 0; count of bases not matched to a gene: 2. The CDR3 spans 16 residues. CDR3 region: CAISESTGTSYNEQFF. The CDR3 DNA follows: TGTGCCATCAGTGAGTCGACAGGGACCTCCTACAATGAGCAGTTCTTC.

This clonotype was recorded a few times. The CDR3 sequence is CASSDNAGGPTDTQYF. The DNA of the CDR3 is TGTGCCAGCAGTGACAATGCGGGGGGGCCGACAGATACGCAGTATTTT. The chain uses TRBV6-6 and TRBJ2-3; 9 bases match TRBD2. Germline CDR1 is MNHNY and CDR2 is SVGAGI (reference sequence). V was clipped by 5 bases and J by 3 bases; unmatched bases: 9. The CDR3 runs to 16 residues.

The J gene is TRBJ1-4, the V gene TRBV27; 8 nucleotides line up with TRBD1. The trim removed 6 bases at V and 3 bases at J, leaving 9 bases unmatched. Germline CDR1 and CDR2: MNHEY and SMNVEV (reference sequence). This CDR3 has 16 residues. The CDR3 DNA sequence: TGTGCCAGCAGACCCGACAGGGGAGTCTCTAATGAAAAACTGTTTTTT. The encoded protein is CASRPDRGVSNEKLFF. The variable domain in full, completed from reference TRBV27 and TRBJ1-4, reads EAQVTQNPRYLITVTGKKLTVTCSQNMNHEYMSWYRQDPGLGLRQIYYSMNVEVTDKGDVPEGYKVSRKEKRNFPLILESPSPNQTSLYFCASRPDRGVSNEKLFFGSGTQLSVL.

The genes are TRBV7-3 and TRBJ2-1; D may be TRBD2 (5 bases). Trimming shortened V by 5 bases and J by 7 bases, and 12 bases separated the two germline ends. CDR1 SGHTA and CDR2 FQGTGA come from the germline V gene. This CDR3 is 13 amino acids long. CDR3 DNA sequence: TGTGCCAGCAGCCCCAGCGGACTTAATGAGCAGTTCTTC. Translation: CASSPSGLNEQFF.

This clonotype came up a few times. The genes are TRBV20-1 and TRBJ1-5; D is possibly TRBD1 (5 bases). Per germline, CDR1 DFQATT and CDR2 SNEGSKA (reference sequence). V was trimmed by 6 bases and J by 4 bases, leaving 13 bases between them. This CDR3 spans 13 amino acids. CDR3 DNA sequence: TGCAGTGCCGTAACGGGGCTGAATCAGCCCCAGCATTTT. Encoded protein: CSAVTGLNQPQHF.

Only a few counts were recorded for this clonotype. This chain joins TRBV5-6 and TRBJ1-1; possibly TRBD1 for D (6 bases). V lost 7 bases, J lost 5 bases, and 27 bases lay in between. There are 17 residues in the CDR3. Per the germline V gene, CDR1 is SGHDT and CDR2 is YYEEEE. The CDR3 spells CASEFAQGTLLRTEAFF. CDR3 sequence (DNA): TGTGCCAGCGAGTTTGCTCAGGGGACCTTGTTGAGGACTGAAGCTTTCTTT.

This clonotype was seen a handful of times. This rearrangement joins TRBV30 to TRBJ1-4; D is unclear. V was clipped by 0 bases and J by 5 bases, with 13 bases between them. CDR1 and CDR2 (germline): GTSNPN, SVGIG (reference sequence). This CDR3 comprises 15 residues. CDR3 bases: TGTGCCTGGAGTGTTATGGCGTCGTTCAATGAAAAACTGTTTTTT. Translated: CAWSVMASFNEKLFF.

This clonotype has a handful of counts. The V and J genes are TRBV12-3 or TRBV12-4 and TRBJ2-3; TRBD1 is a possible D gene (5 bases). The CDR3 spans 14 residues. V lost 6 bases and J lost 4, with 14 bases in between. CDR3 in DNA: TGTGCCAGCAGGCCCCAGGGAAGTCCAGATACGCAGTATTTT. This encodes CASRPQGSPDTQYF.

The sample holds many counts of this clonotype. This sequence joins TRBV7-9 and TRBJ2-5, with D possibly TRBD1 on 5 matching bases. CDR3 length: 13 amino acids. CDR1 SEHNR and CDR2 FQNEAQ come from the germline V gene (reference sequence). Trimming took 5 bases from V and 4 from J, leaving 11 bases between them. This chain's CDR3 is CASSPNTGETQYF. CDR3 DNA: TGTGCCAGCAGCCCCAATACAGGAGAGACCCAGTACTTC.

Only a few counts were recorded for this clonotype. The genes are TRBV3-1 and TRBJ2-7; no firm D call. V gave up 2 bases and J gave up 1 base, with 9 bases separating them. CDR1 and CDR2 from the germline V gene are LGHDT and YNNKEL (reference sequence). The CDR3 spans 14 residues. The CDR3 region has the DNA TGTGCCAGCAGCCAATTACACAATTCCTACGAGCAGTACTTC. This gives the protein CASSQLHNSYEQYF.

CDR3 residues: CASRLADYNEQFF. The CDR3 bases are TGTGCCAGCCGACTAGCGGACTACAATGAGCAGTTCTTC. This chain joins TRBV7-9 and TRBJ2-1; TRBD2 matches 9 bases. The CDR3 has 13 residues. V shed 8 bases and J 3 bases; nucleotides not matched to a gene: 2. Per germline, CDR1 SEHNR and CDR2 FQNEAQ (reference sequence).

This clonotype was observed a handful of times. The chain recombines TRBV7-3 with TRBJ2-3; D possibly corresponds to TRBD2 (5 bases). Trimming took off 2 bases at V and 1 base at J, with 16 bases between the two ends. The CDR3 spans 17 residues. Looked up from germline, CDR1 is SGHTA and CDR2 is FQGTGA. CDR3 sequence: CASSLAGGRLRTDTQYF. In DNA form, the CDR3 reads TGTGCCAGCAGCTTAGCGGGTGGTCGACTCCGCACAGATACGCAGTATTTT.

The V call is TRBV6-5, the J call TRBJ2-1; 10 positions match TRBD2. Germline CDR1 MNHEY, CDR2 SVGAGI. V lost 6 bases to trimming and J lost 2 bases; unmatched junction nucleotides: 7. This CDR3 spans 16 amino acids. CDR3 amino acids: CASRLWTSGTYNEQFF. In DNA form, the CDR3 reads TGTGCCAGCAGGCTATGGACTAGCGGAACCTACAATGAGCAGTTCTTC.

The V gene is TRBV5-5, the J gene TRBJ1-5; TRBD1 is a possible D gene (5 bases). The ends were cut back, 5 bases at V and 3 bases at J, with 18 bases in the middle. The CDR3 runs to 16 residues. Germline V gene sequence: CDR1 SGHKS, CDR2 YYEKEE (reference sequence). CDR3 DNA: TGTGCCAGCAGGGCCGGGGAGGGGACCAACAATCAGCCCCAGCATTTT. It specifies CASRAGEGTNNQPQHF. The full variable domain, its missing parts supplied by reference TRBV5-5 and TRBJ1-5, is DAGVTQSPTHLIKTRGQQVTLRCSPISGHKSVSWYQQVLGQGPQFIFQYYEKEERGRGNFPDRFSARQFPNYSSELNVNALLLGDSALYLCASRAGEGTNNQPQHFGDGTRLSIL.

This chain uses TRBV29-1 with TRBJ2-3; 7 bases are a match to TRBD2. The length of the CDR3 is 14 residues. After removal of 2 bases from V and 5 bases from J, the junction contained 7 bases not matched to a gene. The germline gives CDR1 SQVTM, CDR2 ANQGSEA. CDR3 in DNA: TGCAGCGTTGAACCTTTGGCGGGGGTAGATACGCAGTATTTT. As protein: CSVEPLAGVDTQYF.

This clonotype has a handful of counts. The CDR3 region is CASSRPGGTGNQPQHF. The CDR3, as DNA: TGTGCCAGTAGCCGACCGGGTGGGACAGGGAATCAGCCCCAGCATTTT. The rearrangement uses TRBV19 and TRBJ1-5; 9 nucleotides agree with TRBD1. The junction had 10 bases not matched to a gene; V was cut back by 6 bases and J by 4 bases. Germline V lookup: CDR1 LNHDA, CDR2 SQIVND (reference sequence). This CDR3 has 16 residues. Together with reference TRBV19 and TRBJ1-5, the CDR3 gives the full variable domain: DGGITQSPKYLFRKEGQNVTLSCEQNLNHDAMYWYRQDPGQGLRLIYYSQIVNDFQKGDIAEGYSVSREKKESFPLTVTSAQKNPTAFYLCASSRPGGTGNQPQHFGDGTRLSIL.